The rows below give T cell receptor beta chains drawn from one sample of a study of T cells expressing NK-cell markers. TCRdb re-called the 5' RACE reads and gives one entry per CDR3 protein, without DNA. Its clone listing holds roughly 120,000 distinct CDR3 sequences. The sequenced sample was blood T cells: a sorted CD56 or NKG2C T cell subset, CD4+ or CD8+ T cells, or bulk PBMC T cells (not recorded which). These receptors came from a woman aged 18 to 69 in good health. Each CDR3 is given with its conserved first and last residue. Fields, in order: J gene, V gene, CDR3 protein.

j_call: TRBJ2-7
v_call: TRBV7-6
cdr3_aa: CASSLNGESSYEQYF

j_call: TRBJ2-5
v_call: TRBV4-3
cdr3_aa: CASSQDVEGGETQYF

j_call: TRBJ2-1
v_call: TRBV7-9
cdr3_aa: CASRNGQSFYNEQFF

j_call: TRBJ2-5
v_call: TRBV7-9
cdr3_aa: CASSSRGGAQETQYF

j_call: TRBJ2-1
v_call: TRBV24-1
cdr3_aa: CATTDLNEQFF

j_call: TRBJ2-7
v_call: TRBV28
cdr3_aa: CASSLVAGAGEQYF

j_call: TRBJ2-1
v_call: TRBV7-9
cdr3_aa: CASSFVAGVVNEQFF

j_call: TRBJ2-4
v_call: TRBV27
cdr3_aa: CASSNMTGPKNIQYF

j_call: TRBJ2-7
v_call: TRBV27
cdr3_aa: CASSFFRGWDRGPYSYEQYF

j_call: TRBJ1-5
v_call: TRBV27
cdr3_aa: CASSPDRVQPQHF

j_call: TRBJ2-1
v_call: TRBV18
cdr3_aa: CASSPPGRSNEQFF

j_call: TRBJ2-2
v_call: TRBV20-1
cdr3_aa: CSARDLGGDAGELFF

j_call: TRBJ2-7
v_call: TRBV6-2/TRBV6-3
cdr3_aa: CASSYSTGNEQYF

j_call: TRBJ2-4
v_call: TRBV11-2
cdr3_aa: CASSHPEGGGVLVRNIQYF

j_call: TRBJ2-3
v_call: TRBV11-1
cdr3_aa: CASSSTDQSYPSTDTQYF

j_call: TRBJ2-1
v_call: TRBV20-1
cdr3_aa: CSARGRGGSYNEQFF

j_call: TRBJ2-7
v_call: TRBV27
cdr3_aa: CASSLAQGFYEQYF

j_call: TRBJ2-3
v_call: TRBV7-2
cdr3_aa: CASSLIFLDTQYF